The source of this T cell receptor beta chain is a study of Ad26.COV2.S vaccination and SARS-CoV-2 variants. Study overall: As a participant in COV1001, the donor was in the Ad26.COV2.S trial arm. Donor got 5x10^10 or 1x10^11 viral particles of Ad26.COV2.S. Study-level points and caveats: Quantification of TCR breadth and depth may have yielded underestimates of total T cell responses. Among vaccine recipients, spike-specific TCR breadth exceeded that of placebo recipients.

The treatment: approximately 18 received Ad26.COV2.S at low or high dose, single or two shots; several received placebo; per-sample allocation not given. Sampling occurred on day 63 after the first vaccine or placebo injection. The CDR3 has 14 amino acids. The germline V gene encodes CDR1 MNHEY and CDR2 SVGEGT. J gave up 1 base and V 5 bases, and 3 bases lay outside the gene matches. This clone was found once. Its antigen is not identified. The protocol was immunoSEQ multiplex PCR, while the TCRdb copy is restricted to in-frame clones and leaves out a portion. The sample lists 380,000 or so clones, less than 90% occurring once.

The receptor was isolated from a person between 18 and 60 years old who received the Ad26.COV2.S COVID-19 vaccine or a placebo. Sequenced material: peripheral blood, taken in a trial of Ad26.COV2.S vaccine versus placebo. This chain joins TRBV6-2 or TRBV6-3 and TRBJ1-1; 8 bases align to TRBD1. CDR3 coding DNA: TGTGCCAGCAGTCTTGACAGGGGGAACACTGAAGCTTTCTTT. The encoded protein is CASSLDRGNTEAFF.